This T cell receptor beta chain was obtained from a study of tumor-infiltrating lymphocytes in primary liver carcinoma. Study-wide results and limits: Between tumor regions, pairs overlapped more than tumor-adjacent and tumor-blood pairs did.

The CDR3 totals 14 residues. Trimming pared 11 bases from V and 4 bases from J, leaving 19 bases between. Germline V gives CDR1 MNHNY, CDR2 SVGAGI (reference sequence). TCR beta cDNA was prepared out of 450 to 500 ng total RNA by means of a constant-region primer. Amplification in three nested multiplex PCR rounds with slightly modified ARM-PCR gave rise to TCR beta libraries. In the first two PCR rounds, TRBV1-TRBV30 forward primers were paired with a C-beta reverse primer, and each round lasted approximately 9 cycles. TCRdb re-analysed the multiplex PCR reads in MiXCR, keeping a single row per CDR3 protein. The table records about 330,000 distinct CDR3 sequences, 65% of them present only once. Unsorted whole blood yielded the blood RNA, and germline DNA was also extracted. Details on this clonotype: Its antigen is not identified. A much larger clone sits a single nucleotide away, making a read error possible.

Input material: peripheral blood. The J gene is TRBJ2-3, the V gene TRBV6-6; D is undetermined. The clonotype was recovered from a man aged 40-49 years with primary liver carcinoma and hepatitis B virus infection. In DNA, the CDR3 is TGTGCCTCTCGACCGCGGAAGGACGCAGATACGCAGTATTTT. It yields the protein CASRPRKDADTQYF.